This entry concerns a single T cell receptor beta chain. The protocol was immunoSEQ multiplex PCR, while the TCRdb copy is restricted to in-frame clones and leaves out a portion. Of 240,000 or so clones in the sample, about nine tenths were seen once. The data belong to a study of blood T cell repertoires in COVID-19. Looking at the study overall: The United States, Italy and Spain supplied acute and convalescent COVID-19 samples. PBMCs, B-cell-depleted T cells, or T cells were the source of the cDNA or gDNA that made up the material.

V lost 3 bases and J lost 1, with 24 bases in between. Germline CDR1 is SGHVS and CDR2 is FNYEAQ. CDR3 size: 19 residues. The sequence came from a man between 60 and 75 years old who had recovered from COVID-19. Sequenced sample: peripheral blood. The gene calls are TRBV7-6 and TRBJ2-5; TRBD2 is a possible D gene (5 bases). The CDR3 DNA reads TGTGCCAGCAGCTTGACCGCTTTCGGCTCGCGGGCCATCCAAGAGACCCAGTACTTC. This gives the protein CASSLTAFGSRAIQETQYF.